A single sample is the source of the 8 T cell receptor beta chains below, sequenced in a study of blood T cells in healthy people across ages. The second PCR ran about 6 to 12 cycles with a sample-barcoded 5' primer and J-beta primers. TCRdb re-called the 5' RACE reads through MiXCR, storing one row per CDR3 protein. In the table there are about 1.4 million distinct CDR3 sequences, roughly 59% of which are singletons. Material: blood. These TCRs come from a man between 18 and 29 years old in good health.

The chain is built from TRBV4-1 and TRBJ1-5; perhaps TRBD1 as D (6 bases). The V end lost 1 base, the J end lost 0 bases, and 19 bases lay between the germline ends. Germline lookup yields CDR1 MGHRA and CDR2 YSYEKL. The CDR3 has 19 amino acids. The CDR3 coding sequence is TGCGCCAGCAGCCAAGTTTTCCTGGACAGAAGCTATAGCAATCAGCCCCAGCATTTT. Translation: CASSQVFLDRSYSNQPQHF.

V usage is TRBV7-9 and J usage is TRBJ2-7; D unresolved. V lost 4 bases and J lost 4, with 20 bases in between. CDR3 length equals 16 residues. From germline, CDR1 is SEHNR and CDR2 FQNEAQ (reference sequence). CDR3 bases: TGTGCCAGCAGCTCTATCCAGGACCCCGGCCAATACGAGCAGTACTTC. This translates into CASSSIQDPGQYEQYF.

In its sample, this clonotype was seen a few times. V usage is TRBV9 and J usage is TRBJ2-7; D unclear. The CDR3 has 13 amino acids. Per germline, CDR1 SGDLS and CDR2 YYNGEE. The V end lost 2 bases, the J end lost 2 bases, and 8 bases lay between the germline ends. The CDR3 here is CASSVDPAYEQYF. The DNA of the CDR3 is TGTGCCAGCAGCGTCGATCCGGCCTACGAGCAGTACTTC.

The chain recombines TRBV6-6 with TRBJ1-3; D remains unclear. The CDR3 consists of 15 residues. Germline V CDR1 and CDR2: MNHNY, SVGAGI (reference sequence). V lost 4 bases and J 2 bases, leaving 12 bases between the germline ends. Written as DNA, the CDR3 is TGTGCCAGCAGTTCGGACGGGGAGGCTGGAAACACCATATATTTT. It encodes CASSSDGEAGNTIYF.

This clonotype came up a few times. The V gene is TRBV5-1, the J gene TRBJ1-1; unclear D gene. There are 15 residues in the CDR3. The germline V and J ends were trimmed by 0 bases and 0 bases, with 9 bases remaining between them. The germline V gene has CDR1 SGHRS and CDR2 YFSETQ. The CDR3 spells CASSLDLGMNTEAFF. In DNA form, the CDR3 reads TGCGCCAGCAGCTTGGATCTGGGAATGAACACTGAAGCTTTCTTT.

This clonotype was counted a few times. The V call is TRBV6-1, the J call TRBJ1-2, with a possible D match to TRBD1 (6 bases). Deletions cut 5 bases from V and 2 bases from J, with 12 bases between. Germline CDR1 and CDR2: MNHNS and SASEGT. This CDR3 has 14 residues. The CDR3 DNA reads TGTGCCAGCAGTTTTAGGACAGAAAACTATGGCTACACCTTC. It codes for CASSFRTENYGYTF.

V is TRBV7-9 and J is TRBJ1-1, with D unresolved. V was pared by 4 bases and J by 5 bases, with 11 bases between. The germline V gene has CDR1 SEHNR and CDR2 FQNEAQ (reference sequence). The CDR3 has 13 residues. This CDR3 is CASSSRWGTEAFF. The CDR3 DNA is TGTGCCAGCAGCTCAAGGTGGGGTACTGAAGCTTTCTTT.

The J gene is TRBJ1-2, the V gene TRBV29-1; D is unclear. The germline V gene encodes CDR1 SQVTM and CDR2 ANQGSEA. The CDR3 has 13 residues. The ends were cut back, 6 bases at V and 2 bases at J, with 13 bases in the middle. The CDR3 DNA reads as TGCAGCGTCATGGGTTCAAAAAACTATGGCTACACCTTC. Translation gives CSVMGSKNYGYTF.